These T cell receptor beta chains were read from a single sample in a study of blood T cell repertoires in COVID-19. TCRdb's copy holds only in-frame clones and misses some; the assay was immunoSEQ multiplex PCR. In the table there are roughly 350,000 clones, under 95% of which are singletons. Sequencing input: peripheral blood. All receptors come from a woman aged 18-35 years who had recovered from COVID-19. The CDR3 runs from the conserved cysteine through the conserved F or W. A D gene is named only where the DNA matches it firmly. A row's size may be missing; if present it is once, few, many or a size class.

clone_size j_call v_call d_call cdr3_nt cdr3_aa
. TRBJ2-3 TRBV5-5 TRBD1 TGTGCCAGCAGCTGGCAGGGGGACAATACGCAGTATTTT CASSWQGDNTQYF
. TRBJ1-6 TRBV5-4 TRBD1 TGTGCCAGCAGCACCCCGACAGGGGGCCATAATTCACCCCTCCACTTT CASSTPTGGHNSPLHF
. TRBJ1-1 TRBV5-4 . TGTGCCAGCAGCGGAGGCGGGACCGCTCTGTCTGAAGCTTTCTTT CASSGGGTALSEAFF
once TRBJ2-3 TRBV12-3/TRBV12-4 . TGTGCCAGCAGTACGAGGGATACGCAGTATTTT CASSTRDTQYF
once TRBJ2-1 TRBV15 . TGTGCCACCAGCAGAGATAGGGGGGAGCAGTTCTTC CATSRDRGEQFF
. TRBJ1-1 TRBV18 . TGTGCCAGCTCACCACTACAACCCCCTCGGGACACTGAAGCTTTCTTT CASSPLQPPRDTEAFF
. TRBJ1-2 TRBV2 . TGTGCCAGCAGTGAGACACAGGGTTATGGCTACACCTTC CASSETQGYGYTF
. TRBJ2-5 TRBV6-2/TRBV6-3 TRBD1 TGTGCCAGCAGTTACGAGGGACAGAACCAAGAGACCCAGTACTTC CASSYEGQNQETQYF
. TRBJ1-5 TRBV7-2 . TGTGCCAGCAGCTTGGACAGTGCCTATCAGCCCCAGCATTTT CASSLDSAYQPQHF
. TRBJ2-1 TRBV7-2 TRBD2 TGTGCCAGCAGCTTATGGCAACTAGCGGCATACAATGAGCAGTTCTTC CASSLWQLAAYNEQFF
. TRBJ1-5 TRBV6-5 TRBD1 TGTGCCACCTTGGGACAGCAGTCTCAGCCCCAGCATTTT CATLGQQSQPQHF
. TRBJ1-2 TRBV10-3 TRBD1 TGTGCCATCAGTGAGAGGGGACAGGGTTTCCAAAACTATGGCTACACCTTC CAISERGQGFQNYGYTF
few TRBJ1-1 TRBV11-2 . TGTGCCAGCAGCTTCGCAGAGAACACTGAAGCTTTCTTT CASSFAENTEAFF
. TRBJ2-1 TRBV5-1 TRBD2 TGCGCCAGCAGCCCGTCTTTAGCGGGAGGTTACAATGAGCAGTTCTTC CASSPSLAGGYNEQFF
. TRBJ2-1 TRBV5-4 . TGTGCCAGCAGGGAGGGCGGGGCGTGGCAGGGGGAAGAGCAGTTCTTC CASREGGAWQGEEQFF
. TRBJ1-4 TRBV19 TRBD1 TGTGCCAGTATGAGGGACAGCCTGACAACTAATGAAAAACTGTTTTTT CASMRDSLTTNEKLFF
few TRBJ1-2 TRBV11-3 . TGTGCCAGCAGTCCGTTGGGCTCCCTTGCCGTCAACTATGGCTACACCTTC CASSPLGSLAVNYGYTF
. TRBJ1-2 TRBV5-1 TRBD1 TGCGCCAGCAGCTTGGTAACAGGGGGCCATGGCTACACCTTC CASSLVTGGHGYTF
once TRBJ2-2 TRBV19 TRBD2 TGTGCCAGTAGTACCCCCTCTAGCGGAGAGGTGTCCGGGGAGCTGTTTTTT CASSTPSSGEVSGELFF
. TRBJ1-1 TRBV4-3 TRBD1 TGCGCCAGCAGCCAGGGACAGGGGAGGACTGAAGCTTTCTTT CASSQGQGRTEAFF
. TRBJ1-1 TRBV6-1 . TGTGCCAGCAGTGAAGAAGTAAGCCTTGAAGCTTTCTTT CASSEEVSLEAFF
many TRBJ1-6 TRBV19 . TGTGCCAGTAGTCTTCAGGGGCCAGGTTCACCCCTCCACTTT CASSLQGPGSPLHF
. TRBJ2-2 TRBV6-2/TRBV6-3 . TGTGCCAGCAGTTACATAGGAGGGGGCAACGGGGAGCTGTTTTTT CASSYIGGGNGELFF
. TRBJ2-5 TRBV11-3 TRBD1 TGTGCCAGCAGCCCTACAGGGGTTTTGGAGACCCAGTACTTC CASSPTGVLETQYF
once TRBJ1-1 TRBV11-2 . TGTGCCAGCAGCCTTAGTCCCGCCAACACTGAAGCTTTCTTT CASSLSPANTEAFF
. TRBJ2-1 TRBV27 . TGTGCCAGCAGTTACGACATCTACAATGAGCAGTTCTTC CASSYDIYNEQFF
. TRBJ1-5 TRBV12-3/TRBV12-4 . TGTGCCAGCAGTTTCTCTTATCAGCCCCAGCATTTT CASSFSYQPQHF
. TRBJ2-2 TRBV3-1/TRBV3-2 . TGTGCCAGCAGCCAAGATACGGCTAGCCTAGACACCGGGGAGCTGTTTTTT CASSQDTASLDTGELFF
. TRBJ2-5 TRBV18 . TGTGCCAGCTCACCATACCAGGGTCGGATTGAGACCCAGTACTTC CASSPYQGRIETQYF
. TRBJ1-4 TRBV29-1 . TGCAGCGCGTTGAGCGGCCGAAATGAAAAACTGTTTTTT CSALSGRNEKLFF
once TRBJ1-2 TRBV6-1 . TGTGCCAGCAGTGAAGTAGGGAGAGGGGGCTATGGCTACACCTTC CASSEVGRGGYGYTF
. TRBJ2-4 TRBV9 TRBD2 TGTGCCAGCAGCGCCGGGACTAGCGGGAGTAGCAAAAACATTCAGTACTTC CASSAGTSGSSKNIQYF
. TRBJ2-1 TRBV24-1 . TGTGCCACCGGACTAGACAGGGGTACCGGTGGCAATGAGCAGTTCTTC CATGLDRGTGGNEQFF
. TRBJ2-1 TRBV5-6 TRBD2 TGTGCCAGCAGCTTGTGGCTAGCGGTCTACAATGAGCAGTTCTTC CASSLWLAVYNEQFF
. TRBJ2-1 TRBV4-3 . TGCGCCAGCAGCCGCCGAGGGGACTCCCATTGGTCCAATGAGCAGTTCTTC CASSRRGDSHWSNEQFF
. TRBJ1-1 TRBV4-3 . TGCGCCAGCAGCCAAGAAAGGGGTTTCGCTGAAGCTTTCTTT CASSQERGFAEAFF
. TRBJ2-1 TRBV11-2 TRBD2 TGTGCCAGCAGCTTAGGGCAGTTGGCTAGCGGGAGGAATGAGCAGTTCTTC CASSLGQLASGRNEQFF
. TRBJ2-3 TRBV6-1 TRBD2 TGTGCCAGCGTATCGGGAGGGACAGATACGCAGTATTTT CASVSGGTDTQYF
. TRBJ2-1 TRBV29-1 . TGCAGCGTTGTGTTCGCGGCACGCTCCTACAATGAGCAGTTCTTC CSVVFAARSYNEQFF
few TRBJ2-1 TRBV11-3 TRBD2 TGTGCCAGCAGCTTCGACCGTTTCACTAGCGGGGGGTACAATGAGCAGTTCTTC CASSFDRFTSGGYNEQFF